The 28 T cell receptor beta chains in this list originate from one sample, sequenced in a study of blood T cells in healthy people across ages. With a J-beta primer mix and a sample-barcoded 5' primer, a second PCR ran roughly 6 to 11 cycles. One entry per CDR3 protein, called by TCRdb with MiXCR from the 5' RACE reads. The repertoire holds nearly 800,000 distinct CDR3 sequences, with around a quarter as singletons. These data were likewise used in another study, on T cells of mothers and their children.

The sequenced sample consisted of blood. The receptors stem from a boy aged 5-17 years in good health.

The chain recombines TRBV29-1 with TRBJ2-5, with 9 positions matching TRBD1. The CDR3 totals 13 residues. Germline lookup yields CDR1 SQVTM and CDR2 ANQGSEA. V shed 6 bases, J shed 5 bases, and the junction held 7 bases outside the gene matches. CDR3 region: CSVHTGTGETQYF. CDR3 sequence (DNA): TGCAGCGTGCACACCGGGACAGGGGAGACCCAGTACTTC.

The V and J genes are TRBV7-2 and TRBJ1-6; D unresolved. V shed 0 bases and J shed 10 bases, with 7 bases lying between them. The germline V gene encodes CDR1 SGHTA and CDR2 FQGNSA. This CDR3 has 13 residues. As DNA, the CDR3 is TGTGCCAGCAGCTTAGCGAGTTGGTCACCCCTCCACTTT. Translated: CASSLASWSPLHF.

The chain links TRBV29-1 to TRBJ2-5; 7 nucleotides agree with TRBD2. The CDR3 sequence is 14 residues long. The V gene end was trimmed by 0 bases and the J gene end by 7 bases; junction bases not matched to a gene: 8. The germline V gene has CDR1 SQVTM and CDR2 ANQGSEA. CDR3 loop: CSVEERAGVSTQYF. DNA of the CDR3: TGCAGCGTTGAAGAAAGGGCGGGAGTGTCGACCCAGTACTTC.

The chain is built from TRBV7-6 and TRBJ2-5; 7 bases are a match to TRBD1. This CDR3 is built from 16 residues. CDR1 and CDR2 from the germline V gene are SGHVS and FNYEAQ. The V gene end was trimmed by 5 bases and the J gene end by 3 bases; junction bases not matched to a gene: 12. CDR3 coding DNA: TGTGCCAGCAGCGCCCGAATCGCAGGGGGTGAAGAGACCCAGTACTTC. This codes for CASSARIAGGEETQYF.

CDR3 loop: CSARELGQGAYEQYF. The CDR3 nucleotides read TGCAGTGCTAGAGAGTTGGGACAGGGGGCCTACGAGCAGTACTTC. The chain employs TRBV20-1 and TRBJ2-7, with 11 bases fitting TRBD1. The CDR3 sequence is 15 residues long. The V gene's germline CDR1 is DFQATT and CDR2 SNEGSKA (reference sequence). V lost 0 bases and J lost 2; bases outside the gene matches: 3.

This sequence joins TRBV4-3 and TRBJ1-1, with D possibly TRBD1 on 5 matching bases. The CDR3 runs to 17 residues. From germline, CDR1 is LGHNA and CDR2 YSLEER. V lost 0 bases to trimming and J lost 2 bases, with 16 bases between them. The CDR3 region has the DNA TGCGCCAGCAGCCAAGATCCGGGGGAGAGGATTAACACTGAAGCTTTCTTT. It yields the protein CASSQDPGERINTEAFF.

This clonotype was seen repeatedly, ten times or more. The rearrangement links TRBV12-3 or TRBV12-4 to TRBJ2-2, with no clear D. The V and J ends lost 6 bases and 4 bases respectively, with 6 bases between them. This CDR3 spans 12 amino acids. The DNA of the CDR3 is TGTGCCAGCAGCTTGACCACCGGGGAGCTGTTTTTT. As protein: CASSLTTGELFF.

This clonotype was counted a few times. This sequence joins TRBV6-6 and TRBJ2-3; D is uncertain. V lost 3 bases and J lost 5, with 9 bases in between. Germline V gives CDR1 MNHNY, CDR2 SVGAGI (reference sequence). The CDR3 is 13 amino acids. Here the CDR3 reads CASSYVRGDTQYF. CDR3 coding DNA: TGTGCCAGCAGTTATGTCCGCGGAGATACGCAGTATTTT.

The J gene is TRBJ2-3, the V gene TRBV24-1; D tentatively fits TRBD1 or TRBD2 (5 bases each). Germline lookup yields CDR1 KGHDR and CDR2 SFDVKD. The CDR3 has 19 residues. V was pared by 7 bases and J by 4 bases, with 29 bases between. CDR3 loop: CATSGSRDGVSSYADTQYF. The CDR3 region has the DNA TGTGCCACCAGCGGGTCCAGGGACGGCGTTTCTTCGTACGCAGATACGCAGTATTTT.

J is TRBJ2-1 and V is TRBV6-1, with D perhaps assigned TRBD1 or TRBD2 (5 bases each). CDR3 length: 11 residues. Germline CDR1 MNHNS, CDR2 SASEGT. Trimming cost V 6 bases and J 8 bases, with 8 bases left between them. In DNA form, the CDR3 reads TGTGCCAGCAGAGAGGGACATGAGCAGTTCTTC. This translates into CASREGHEQFF.

The genes are TRBV7-2 and TRBJ2-3, with 11 bases that match TRBD1. This CDR3 is 14 amino acids long. Germline CDR1 reads SGHTA; CDR2 reads FQGNSA. V gave up 5 bases and J gave up 5 bases; unmatched junction bases: 3. The CDR3 DNA reads as TGTGCCAGCAGCCCCGGGACAGGGGGAGATACGCAGTATTTT. As protein: CASSPGTGGDTQYF.

Many counts were recorded for this clonotype. The CDR3, as DNA: TGTGCCAGCAGCCCCAGGACTAGCGGAGGGAATGAGCAGTTCTTC. This translates into CASSPRTSGGNEQFF. This chain links TRBV7-9 with TRBJ2-1, with 10 bases matching TRBD2. Trimming took 5 bases from V and 7 from J; bases not matched to a gene: 8. CDR1 SEHNR and CDR2 FQNEAQ come from the germline V gene (reference sequence). The CDR3 length is 15 residues.

This clonotype showed up just a few times. The chain recombines TRBV9 with TRBJ2-7, with a weak D call TRBD2 (6 bases). Germline CDR1 is SGDLS and CDR2 is YYNGEE. Trimming took off 0 bases at V and 5 bases at J, with 15 bases between the two ends. The CDR3 length is 15 residues. CDR3 in amino acids: CASSVGVRRDHEQYF. The CDR3 nucleotides are TGTGCCAGCAGCGTAGGGGTTCGGAGGGACCACGAGCAGTACTTC.

This chain connects TRBV20-1 to TRBJ2-5; 8 bases agree with TRBD2. V dropped 5 bases and J dropped 2; count of bases not matched to a gene: 7. The germline CDR1 and CDR2 sequences are DFQATT and SNEGSKA (reference sequence). The CDR3 runs 14 residues. DNA of the CDR3: TGCAGTGCTTATATAGCGGGGATACAAGAGACCCAGTACTTC. Encoded protein: CSAYIAGIQETQYF.

The chain couples TRBV4-3 to TRBJ1-2, with 10 positions matching TRBD1. The CDR3 is 15 residues long. Germline V CDR1 and CDR2: LGHNA, YSLEER. V dropped 4 bases and J dropped 4; count of bases not matched to a gene: 6. The chain's CDR3 is CASSPSRTGGYGYTF. The CDR3, as DNA: TGCGCCAGCAGCCCCTCTCGGACAGGGGGCTATGGCTACACCTTC.

This clonotype was detected many times. V and J are TRBV18 and TRBJ1-1; D is uncertain. V was clipped by 2 bases and J by 2 bases, with 6 bases between them. From germline, CDR1 is KGHSH and CDR2 LQKENI. The CDR3 runs 13 residues. In nucleotides, the CDR3 is TGTGCCAGCTCACCAGGACTTAACACTGAAGCTTTCTTT. Residues: CASSPGLNTEAFF.

J is TRBJ2-5 and V is TRBV29-1; no clear D. The J call may be incorrect, as the DNA end agrees better with TRBJ2-7. The CDR3 spans 13 residues. The germline CDR1 and CDR2 sequences are SQVTM and ANQGSEA. In DNA, the CDR3 is TGCAGCGTTGAAGCGGTCATGGGCTACGAGCAGTACTTC. It is translated as CSVEAVMGYEQYF.

V is TRBV9 and J is TRBJ2-5; 8 bases agree with TRBD2. The J call is uncertain, as TRBJ2-1 better fits the DNA end. The CDR3 is 14 residues long. Looked up from germline, CDR1 is SGDLS and CDR2 is YYNGEE. The CDR3: CASSPGLAKNEQFF. The CDR3 DNA sequence: TGTGCCAGCAGCCCAGGACTAGCTAAGAATGAGCAGTTCTTC.

This clonotype was detected only a few times. This sequence joins TRBV28 and TRBJ1-5; weak D call: TRBD1 (5 bases). V was cut by 1 base and J by 3 bases, with 13 bases left in between. The germline V gene encodes CDR1 MDHEN and CDR2 SYDVKM. The length of the CDR3 is 16 residues. The chain's CDR3 is CASSLLGDGDNQPQHF. CDR3 in DNA: TGTGCCAGCAGTTTATTAGGGGATGGTGACAATCAGCCCCAGCATTTT.

The genes are TRBV29-1 and TRBJ2-3; a weak D match, TRBD2 (6 bases). This CDR3 is 14 amino acids long. From germline, CDR1 is SQVTM and CDR2 ANQGSEA. Deletions cut 1 base from V and 1 base from J, with 9 bases between. The CDR3 loop reads CSVEGGERTDTQYF. The CDR3 nucleotides read TGCAGCGTTGAAGGCGGGGAACGCACAGATACGCAGTATTTT.

This clonotype turned up a few times. The chain recombines TRBV4-3 with TRBJ2-3; D perhaps matches TRBD1 (5 bases). The germline V gene encodes CDR1 LGHNA and CDR2 YSLEER. The CDR3 runs 16 residues. V lost 0 bases and J 0 bases, leaving 10 bases between the germline ends. Here the CDR3 DNA reads TGCGCCAGCAGCCAAGATCGTCACAGGAGCACAGATACGCAGTATTTT. Translating gives CASSQDRHRSTDTQYF.

A few counts support this clonotype. The rearrangement uses TRBV28 and TRBJ2-7, with 7 bases fitting TRBD1. With 5 bases clipped from V and 0 bases from J, the junction kept 10 bases outside the gene matches. Germline values: CDR1 MDHEN, CDR2 SYDVKM. There are 16 residues in the CDR3. In nucleotides, the CDR3 is TGTGCCAGCAGTGGGGACAGTTTTGAAAGCTCCTACGAGCAGTACTTC. It yields the protein CASSGDSFESSYEQYF.

Only a few counts were recorded for this clonotype. This chain joins TRBV20-1 and TRBJ2-5; D unclear. The J call could be wrong; TRBJ2-7 is a better fit for the DNA end. Looked up from germline, CDR1 is DFQATT and CDR2 is SNEGSKA (reference sequence). The CDR3 has 12 amino acids. The CDR3: CSAMGRLYEQYF. The CDR3 DNA is TGCAGTGCTATGGGCCGTCTCTACGAGCAGTACTTC.

Worth noting for this clonotype: Germline and junction disagree at one end, which may indicate a read error. The chain combines TRBV11-2 with TRBJ2-5, with TRBD2 matching 9 bases. Germline-derived CDR1 and CDR2 are SGHAT and FQNNGV. The CDR3 totals 12 residues. CDR3 DNA: TGTGCCAGCAGCTTAGATCGGGGACTAGCCGACTTC. This codes for CASSLDRGLADF.

This chain links TRBV29-1 with TRBJ2-1, with unresolved D. The ends were cut back, 2 bases at V and 7 bases at J, with 9 bases in the middle. Germline V gene sequence: CDR1 SQVTM, CDR2 ANQGSEA. The CDR3 has 12 amino acids. The CDR3 sequence is CSVEKGKNEQFF. The CDR3 DNA reads as TGCAGCGTTGAAAAGGGCAAAAATGAGCAGTTCTTC.

The rearrangement uses TRBV21-1 and TRBJ2-5; the table's D call, TRBD1, has no DNA check behind it. TRBV21-1 is marked as a pseudogene. This CDR3 region has 18 residues. CDR3 sequence: CASSKGPPRDGRNSAQYF. As DNA, the CDR3 is TGTGCCAGCAGCAAAGGACCCCCAAGGGACGGTCGAAATTCTGCCCAGTACTTC.

This sequence joins TRBV28 and TRBJ2-5, with TRBD1 identical over 7 bases. In germline, CDR1 is MDHEN, CDR2 SYDVKM. V dropped 5 bases and J dropped 4; count of bases not matched to a gene: 10. CDR3 length: 15 amino acids. As DNA, the CDR3 is TGTGCCAGCAGTCCGCAGGGGGTCCCCGGAGAGACCCAGTACTTC. It encodes CASSPQGVPGETQYF.

Only a few counts were recorded for this clonotype. The chain is built from TRBV19 and TRBJ2-1, with TRBD2 matching over 7 bases. Losses at the gene ends were 5 bases for V and 1 base for J; bases not matched to a gene: 5. The CDR3 has 15 residues. Germline loops: CDR1 LNHDA, CDR2 SQIVND (reference sequence). CDR3 amino acids: CASSWEAGSYNEQFF. Written as DNA, the CDR3 is TGTGCCAGTAGTTGGGAAGCGGGATCCTACAATGAGCAGTTCTTC.